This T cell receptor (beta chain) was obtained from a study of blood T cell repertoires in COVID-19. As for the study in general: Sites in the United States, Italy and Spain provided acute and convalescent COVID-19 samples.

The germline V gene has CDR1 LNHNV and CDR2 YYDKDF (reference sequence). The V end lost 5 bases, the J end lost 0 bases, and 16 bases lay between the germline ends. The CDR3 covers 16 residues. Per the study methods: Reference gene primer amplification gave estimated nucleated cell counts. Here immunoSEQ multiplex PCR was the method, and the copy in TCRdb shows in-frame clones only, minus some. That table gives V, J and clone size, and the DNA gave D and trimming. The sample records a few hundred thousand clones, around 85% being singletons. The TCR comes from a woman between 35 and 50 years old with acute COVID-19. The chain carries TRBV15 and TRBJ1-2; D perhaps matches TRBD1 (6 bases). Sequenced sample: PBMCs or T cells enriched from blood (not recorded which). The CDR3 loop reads CATSFPGQRANYGYTF. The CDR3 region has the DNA TGTGCCACCAGCTTCCCTGGACAGCGAGCTAACTATGGCTACACCTTC.